This entry is about one T cell receptor (beta chain). Its specificity is unknown. These data belong to a study of T cell responses to AZD1222 COVID-19 vaccine. The assay was immunoSEQ multiplex PCR, and TCRdb's table has in-frame clones only and misses some. The sample holds around 100,000 clones, about nine tenths seen once. V was shortened by 5 bases and J by 5 bases, with 7 bases between the two germline ends. The CDR3 has 12 amino acids. CDR1 is MNHEY and CDR2 is SMNVEV in the germline V gene (reference sequence). Findings and limits, study-wide: Just a handful of people given AZD1222 tested seropositive at baseline. Repertoires in all cases were sampled only once the peak T cell response had passed.

This rearrangement joins TRBV27 to TRBJ1-5, with D possibly matching TRBD1 (5 bases). The sample was peripheral blood, taken on day 0 of AZD1222 vaccination. The TCR comes from an adult in good health. The CDR3 DNA reads TGTGCCAGCAGTAGAGGGGATCAGCCCCAGCATTTT. Amino acids: CASSRGDQPQHF.